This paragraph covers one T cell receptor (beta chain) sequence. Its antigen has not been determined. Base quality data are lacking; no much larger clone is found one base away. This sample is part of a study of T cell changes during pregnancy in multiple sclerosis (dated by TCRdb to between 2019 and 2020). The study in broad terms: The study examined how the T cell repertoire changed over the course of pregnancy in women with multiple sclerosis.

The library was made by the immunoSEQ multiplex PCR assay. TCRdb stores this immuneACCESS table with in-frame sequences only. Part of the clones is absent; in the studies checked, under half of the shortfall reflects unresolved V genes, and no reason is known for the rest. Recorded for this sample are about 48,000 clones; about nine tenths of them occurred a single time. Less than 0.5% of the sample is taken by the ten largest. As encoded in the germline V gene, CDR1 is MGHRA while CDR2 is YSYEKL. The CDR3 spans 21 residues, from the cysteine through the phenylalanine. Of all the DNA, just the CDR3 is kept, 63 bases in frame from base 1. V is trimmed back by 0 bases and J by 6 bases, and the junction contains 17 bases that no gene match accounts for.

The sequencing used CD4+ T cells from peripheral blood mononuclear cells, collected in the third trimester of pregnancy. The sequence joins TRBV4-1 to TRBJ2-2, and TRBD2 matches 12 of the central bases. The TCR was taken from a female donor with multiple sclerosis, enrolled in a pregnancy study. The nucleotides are TGCGCCAGCAGCCAAGATCGGGGACTAGCGGGCGAGTTCCCTACGTCCGGGGAGCTGTTTTTT. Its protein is CASSQDRGLAGEFPTSGELFF.